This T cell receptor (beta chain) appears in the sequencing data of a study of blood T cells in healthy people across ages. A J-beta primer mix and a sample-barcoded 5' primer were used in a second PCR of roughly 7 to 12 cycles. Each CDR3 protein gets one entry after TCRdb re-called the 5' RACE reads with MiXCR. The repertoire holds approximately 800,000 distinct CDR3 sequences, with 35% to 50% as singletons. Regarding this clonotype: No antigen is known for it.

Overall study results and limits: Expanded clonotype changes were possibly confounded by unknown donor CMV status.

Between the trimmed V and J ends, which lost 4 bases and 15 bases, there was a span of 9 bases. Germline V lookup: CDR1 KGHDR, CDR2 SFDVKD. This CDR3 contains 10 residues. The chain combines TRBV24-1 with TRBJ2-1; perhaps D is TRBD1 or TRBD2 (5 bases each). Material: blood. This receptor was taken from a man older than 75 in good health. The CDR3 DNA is TGTGCCACCAGTGACGAGGGGATGTTCTTC. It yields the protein CATSDEGMFF.